A single sample gave rise to the 18 T cell receptor beta chains below, sequenced in a study of blood T cell repertoires in COVID-19. The method was immunoSEQ multiplex PCR; TCRdb's version includes in-frame clones alone and lacks a portion of them. The sample consists of over 200,000 clones, around 80% of them appearing once. The sample comprised peripheral blood. The receptors derive from a woman over 75 with active or convalescent COVID-19.

This clone was seen once. The chain has TRBV4-2 and TRBJ2-3; 9 bases are shared with TRBD2. V was pared by 1 base and J by 0 bases, with 5 bases of the junction left unmatched. The CDR3 extends over 17 amino acids. CDR1 and CDR2 (germline): LGHNA, YNFKEQ. Here the CDR3 reads CASSQGSGGLSTDTQYF. CDR3 DNA sequence: TGTGCCAGCAGCCAAGGGAGCGGGGGGCTGAGCACAGATACGCAGTATTTT.

This clone was seen a single time. V is TRBV19 and J is TRBJ2-3; TRBD1 matches at 9 bases. CDR3 length: 14 amino acids. CDR1 LNHDA and CDR2 SQIVND come from the germline V gene (reference sequence). J gave up 5 bases and V 3 bases, and 3 bases lay outside the gene matches. In nucleotides, the CDR3 is TGTGCCAGTAGTATTCGACAGGGGGAAGATACGCAGTATTTT. Protein product: CASSIRQGEDTQYF.

V is TRBV7-2 and J is TRBJ2-3; D is unclear. The germline V and J ends were trimmed by 1 base and 15 bases, with 17 bases remaining between them. Per germline, CDR1 SGHTA and CDR2 FQGNSA. This CDR3 is built from 13 residues. Here the CDR3 reads CASSLEPQEDNYF. In DNA form, the CDR3 reads TGTGCCAGCAGCTTAGAGCCCCAAGAGGATAACTATTTT.

The chain combines TRBV21-1 with TRBJ2-1; the D call of TRBD2 is as the table states it, not checked on the DNA. TRBV21-1 is a documented pseudogene. CDR3 size: 20 residues. CDR3 in amino acids: CASSKAGGRLADKSRNEQFF. The CDR3 nucleotides read TGTGCCAGCAGCAAAGCGGGTGGGAGACTAGCGGATAAGTCTAGGAATGAGCAGTTCTTC.

This chain connects TRBV7-9 to TRBJ1-1; 7 bases map to TRBD1. The V segment lost 5 bases and the J segment 6 bases; nucleotides outside the gene matches: 12. The CDR3 is 15 residues long. Germline values: CDR1 SEHNR, CDR2 FQNEAQ (reference sequence). The CDR3 DNA sequence: TGTGCCAGCAGCCCACGTACGACAGGGTTCGCTGAAGCTTTCTTT. Amino acid sequence: CASSPRTTGFAEAFF.

The chain employs TRBV2 and TRBJ2-5; 9 bases are a match to TRBD2. Germline-derived CDR1 and CDR2 are SNHLY and FYNNEI. V dropped 6 bases and J dropped 2; count of bases not matched to a gene: 4. The CDR3 length is 14 residues. The CDR3 bases are TGTGCCAGCAGAGGGACTAGCCGACAAGAGACCCAGTACTTC. Its translation: CASRGTSRQETQYF.

The rearrangement uses TRBV20-1 and TRBJ2-7, with no clear D. Germline assignment: CDR1 DFQATT and CDR2 SNEGSKA (reference sequence). V lost 3 bases and J 1 base, leaving 16 bases between the germline ends. CDR3 length equals 15 residues. CDR3 nucleotide sequence: TGCAGTGCTAGTGGGGTTGAGAAGCGATCCTACGAGCAGTACTTC. It translates to CSASGVEKRSYEQYF.

The chain combines TRBV2 with TRBJ1-2, with 7 nucleotides matching TRBD1. Germline assignment: CDR1 SNHLY and CDR2 FYNNEI. Trimming at V came to 6 bases and at J to 6 bases, leaving 13 bases not matched to a gene. CDR3 length: 15 residues. CDR3 sequence reads: CASSVIQTGVNGYTF. The CDR3, as DNA: TGTGCCAGCAGCGTCATCCAAACAGGGGTAAATGGCTACACCTTC.

V and J are TRBV6-5 and TRBJ2-1; TRBD2 matches at 8 bases. With 5 bases clipped from V and 15 bases from J, the junction kept 9 bases outside the gene matches. CDR1 and CDR2 (germline): MNHEY, SVGAGI. This CDR3 comprises 12 residues. CDR3 in amino acids: CASSTTSGEMFF. DNA of the CDR3: TGTGCCAGCAGTACCACTAGCGGCGAGATGTTCTTC.

The gene calls are TRBV5-4 and TRBJ2-5; 8 nucleotides line up with TRBD1. V lost 4 bases to trimming and J lost 5 bases; unmatched junction nucleotides: 13. CDR3 length: 16 amino acids. CDR1 SGHNT and CDR2 YYREEE come from the germline V gene (reference sequence). The CDR3, as DNA: TGTGCCAGCAGCAGGCGACAGGGGATCTTGGCGGAGACCCAGTACTTC. Its protein product is CASSRRQGILAETQYF.

The chain is built from TRBV21-1 and TRBJ2-7; the listed D gene, TRBD1, was not tested against the DNA. TRBV21-1 is classified as a pseudogene. The CDR3 consists of 13 residues. CDR3 region: CASGKVTPYEQYF. CDR3 coding DNA: TGTGCCAGCGGCAAAGTGACACCCTACGAGCAGTACTTC.

V is TRBV12-3 or TRBV12-4 and J is TRBJ1-2, with a possible D match to TRBD1 (6 bases). This CDR3 spans 13 amino acids. The germline V and J ends were trimmed by 3 bases and 6 bases, with 11 bases remaining between them. CDR3 nucleotide sequence: TGTGCCAGCAGTTTTTTGGACAGTCATGGCTACACCTTC. Its translation is CASSFLDSHGYTF.

The chain couples TRBV27 to TRBJ1-6; 9 nucleotides agree with TRBD1. The CDR3 runs to 14 residues. CDR1 is MNHEY and CDR2 is SMNVEV in the germline V gene (reference sequence). V lost 6 bases to trimming and J lost 7 bases; unmatched junction nucleotides: 4. CDR3 coding DNA: TGTGCCAGCAGGGGGGGACAGGGAAATTCACCCCTCCACTTT. Translated, it gives CASRGGQGNSPLHF.

The chain couples TRBV29-1 to TRBJ1-4; D may be TRBD1 (6 bases). The CDR3 has 12 residues. Trimming removed 7 bases at V and 12 bases at J, with 18 bases between. CDR1 and CDR2 from the germline V gene are SQVTM and ANQGSEA. The CDR3 region is CSATGNRGELFF. In nucleotides, the CDR3 is TGCAGCGCCACAGGGAACCGAGGGGAACTGTTTTTT.

CDR3 protein: CASSQRSVSDRGNEQYF. In DNA, the CDR3 is TGCGCCAGCAGCCAACGCTCTGTTAGCGACAGGGGGAACGAGCAGTACTTC. The chain combines TRBV4-1 with TRBJ2-7, with TRBD1 matching over 9 bases. The CDR3 contains 17 residues. Germline assignment: CDR1 MGHRA and CDR2 YSYEKL. Losses at the gene ends were 2 bases for V and 5 bases for J; bases not matched to a gene: 13.

The CDR3 reads CATQPYRAAEQYF. Written as DNA, the CDR3 is TGTGCCACCCAGCCCTACAGGGCCGCTGAGCAGTACTTC. The chain is built from TRBV6-5 and TRBJ2-7; a weak D match, TRBD1 (6 bases). Trimming shortened V by 10 bases and J by 7 bases, and 20 bases separated the two germline ends. This CDR3 comprises 13 residues. Germline V gene sequence: CDR1 MNHEY, CDR2 SVGAGI.

The chain uses TRBV6-1 and TRBJ2-6; 14 nucleotides match TRBD2. The ends lost 3 bases at V and 10 bases at J; junction bases unmatched: 2. The CDR3 runs to 15 residues. In germline, CDR1 is MNHNS, CDR2 SASEGT. This CDR3 reads CASSEGLAGANVLTF. DNA for the CDR3: TGTGCCAGCAGTGAGGGACTAGCGGGAGCGAACGTCCTGACTTTC.

This clone occurred a few times. The V and J genes are TRBV9 and TRBJ2-2, with 9 positions matching TRBD2. CDR1 is SGDLS, CDR2 YYNGEE, per germline. The CDR3 sequence is 16 residues long. Trimming at V came to 0 bases and at J to 5 bases, leaving 5 bases not matched to a gene. The CDR3 DNA sequence: TGTGCCAGCAGCGTAGTTAGCGGGAGTGGAACCGGGGAGCTGTTTTTT. This codes for CASSVVSGSGTGELFF.